This TCR beta chain is from a study of CD8 T cells in Susac syndrome. The CDR3 covers 13 residues. V shed 3 bases and J 3 bases; nucleotides not matched to a gene: 0. The germline CDR1 and CDR2 sequences are SGDLS and YYNGEE. Reverse transcription of roughly 0.5 to 1 ug RNA used random hexamers. Each CDR3 protein gets one entry after TCRdb re-called the immunoSEQ multiplex PCR reads with MiXCR. The data contain hundreds of thousands of distinct CDR3 sequences, 92% of them singletons. The chain combines TRBV9 with TRBJ2-3; 8 nucleotides align to TRBD2. Sequencing input: CD8+ T cells from PBMCs. This TCR derives from a human donor with multiple sclerosis. For the CDR3, the DNA is TGTGCCAGCAGCGCGGGGGGGACAGATACGCAGTATTTT. The encoded protein is CASSAGGTDTQYF.